This T cell receptor beta chain was captured by sequencing in a study of glioma-infiltrating T cells after dendritic cell vaccination. Overall study: Samples are from glioblastoma patients in Phase I and II dendritic cell vaccine trials.

The germline CDR1 and CDR2 sequences are SQVTM and ANQGSEA. This CDR3 is 10 amino acids long. Trimming left V 4 bases short and J 3 bases short, with 3 bases between. Clones were sequenced by immunoSEQ multiplex PCR, and TCRdb holds only the in-frame ones, with some missing. The table lists approximately 82,000 clones, approximately 90% of them singletons. Concerning this clone itself: Its target is unknown.

General observations from the study: Higher TCR clonality did not directly relate to longer survival.

This chain uses TRBV29-1 with TRBJ2-5; D unclear. The source material was blood, sampled before dendritic cell vaccination. The clonotype originates from a human donor with glioblastoma. CDR3 nucleotides: TGCAGCGTTGTAGAAGAGACCCAGTACTTC. Protein sequence: CSVVEETQYF.